The 20 T cell receptor beta chains presented below share a single source sample, sequenced in a study of cytomegalovirus exposure and HLA in healthy donors. The PCR contained 60 Vbeta and 13 Jbeta primers. Some clones are missing from TCRdb's copy, which holds only in-frame ones; the method was immunoSEQ multiplex PCR. The sample lists approximately 170,000 clones; about 77% were seen once. Sequenced material: PBMCs. These receptors came from a young man in good health and CMV-seropositive.

The J gene is TRBJ2-1, the V gene TRBV9, with D maybe TRBD2 (7 bases). The germline gives CDR1 SGDLS, CDR2 YYNGEE. This CDR3 is 17 amino acids long. The V end lost 0 bases, the J end lost 8 bases, and 21 bases lay between the germline ends. CDR3 sequence (DNA): TGTGCCAGCAGCGTAGGATGGGGGCCGGGAGGAGGGGATGAGCAGTTCTTC. Its protein is CASSVGWGPGGGDEQFF.

The chain couples TRBV29-1 to TRBJ2-1; the D gene is possibly TRBD1 (6 bases). This CDR3 contains 12 residues. Germline CDR1 SQVTM, CDR2 ANQGSEA. The V and J ends lost 6 bases and 11 bases respectively, with 17 bases between them. This CDR3 reads CSVPTDSAKQFF. Written as DNA, the CDR3 is TGCAGCGTCCCTACGGACAGCGCAAAGCAGTTCTTC.

The rearrangement uses TRBV18 and TRBJ1-4; 7 positions match TRBD1. This CDR3 is 18 amino acids long. Losses at the gene ends were 3 bases for V and 0 bases for J; bases not matched to a gene: 10. Germline V gene data show CDR1 as KGHSH and CDR2 as LQKENI. DNA for the CDR3: TGTGCCAGCTCACCTAGGACAGGATCGAGTGCAACTAATGAAAAACTGTTTTTT. It is translated as CASSPRTGSSATNEKLFF.

This chain connects TRBV25-1 to TRBJ1-2; a weak D match, TRBD1 (5 bases). Germline V gene sequence: CDR1 MGHDK, CDR2 SYGVNS. Trimming left V 3 bases short and J 8 bases short, with 13 bases between. The CDR3 is 13 residues long. As DNA, the CDR3 is TGTGCCAGCAGTGACACGGGGGGTCAGGGCTACACCTTC. It yields the protein CASSDTGGQGYTF.

V and J are TRBV19 and TRBJ2-4, with D maybe TRBD1 (5 bases). Germline CDR1 and CDR2: LNHDA and SQIVND (reference sequence). The CDR3 contains 15 residues. The V end lost 5 bases, the J end lost 1 base, and 12 bases lay between the germline ends. The chain's CDR3 is CASSPQGTAKNIQYF. CDR3 DNA: TGTGCCAGTAGTCCCCAGGGTACCGCCAAAAACATTCAGTACTTC.

The J gene is TRBJ1-1, the V gene TRBV7-3; the match to TRBD1 covers 10 bases. Per the germline V gene, CDR1 is SGHTA and CDR2 is FQGTGA. V was clipped by 4 bases and J by 1 base; unmatched bases: 0. The CDR3 length is 14 residues. The CDR3 nucleotides are TGTGCCAGCAGCTGGACAGGGGGGAACACTGAAGCTTTCTTT. Its translation is CASSWTGGNTEAFF.

This clone turned up a few times. This rearrangement joins TRBV7-9 to TRBJ2-7; D gene ambiguous. Trimming removed 5 bases at V and 3 bases at J, with 8 bases between. This CDR3 region has 12 residues. Germline CDR1 reads SEHNR; CDR2 reads FQNEAQ (reference sequence). This chain's CDR3 is CASSPDNYEQYF. The CDR3 DNA follows: TGTGCCAGCAGCCCCGACAACTACGAGCAGTACTTC.

The CDR3 bases are TGTGCCAGCAGCGTAGCGGAAACGACCGGGGAGCTGTTTTTT. Amino acids: CASSVAETTGELFF. The chain is built from TRBV6-4 and TRBJ2-2; tentative D call: TRBD2 (6 bases). In germline, CDR1 is MRHNA, CDR2 SNTAGT. The V and J ends lost 6 bases and 5 bases respectively, with 13 bases between them. This CDR3 comprises 14 residues.

This clone was recorded once. V and J are TRBV4-3 and TRBJ2-7, with D maybe TRBD2 (6 bases). V lost 0 bases to trimming and J lost 3 bases, with 6 bases between them. The CDR3 runs to 13 residues. Germline V lookup: CDR1 LGHNA, CDR2 YSLEER. CDR3 nucleotides: TGCGCCAGCAGCCAAGAGCGGGACTACGAGCAGTACTTC. Translation: CASSQERDYEQYF.

V gene TRBV7-2 combines with J gene TRBJ1-5; 7 bases agree with TRBD1. CDR1 is SGHTA, CDR2 FQGNSA, per germline. V gave up 4 bases and J gave up 4 bases; unmatched junction bases: 7. The CDR3 loop spans 15 amino acids. Here the CDR3 DNA reads TGTGCCAGCAGCTCGGTTGACAGGGCGAATCAGCCCCAGCATTTT. Protein product: CASSSVDRANQPQHF.

As for this clone: Mismatch with germline at one junction end may stem from a read error. The chain uses TRBV7-9 and TRBJ2-7; 9 nucleotides agree with TRBD1. Germline assignment: CDR1 SEHNR and CDR2 FQNEAQ (reference sequence). This CDR3 spans 18 amino acids. The CDR3: CSSSLSRGQGFSSYEQYF. Here the CDR3 DNA reads TGTTCCAGCAGCTTAAGTAGAGGACAGGGGTTCTCCTCCTACGAGCAGTACTTC.

This clone was seen a handful of times. The rearrangement joins TRBV6-6 to TRBJ2-3, with 9 positions matching TRBD2. Trimming removed 4 bases from V and 6 bases from J; junction bases left unmatched: 11. CDR1 and CDR2 (germline): MNHNY, SVGAGI (reference sequence). This CDR3 region has 16 residues. The DNA of the CDR3 is TGTGCCAGCAGTTCCCCTGGGCGGGAGGGCAGGGATACGCAGTATTTT. Its translation: CASSSPGREGRDTQYF.

V is TRBV27 and J is TRBJ1-1; D is ambiguous. The CDR3 extends over 14 amino acids. The germline CDR1 and CDR2 sequences are MNHEY and SMNVEV (reference sequence). The ends were cut back, 6 bases at V and 1 base at J, with 12 bases in the middle. The CDR3 loop is CASRRLGGNTEAFF. The CDR3 DNA sequence: TGTGCCAGCAGGCGCTTGGGAGGGAACACTGAAGCTTTCTTT.

The chain carries TRBV7-9 and TRBJ2-4; 7 bases match TRBD2. The CDR3 is 15 residues long. Looked up from germline, CDR1 is SEHNR and CDR2 is FQNEAQ (reference sequence). V gave up 4 bases and J gave up 0 bases; unmatched junction bases: 3. In DNA, the CDR3 is TGTGCCAGCAGCTGGGGGGGACTAGCCAAAAACATTCAGTACTTC. The encoded protein is CASSWGGLAKNIQYF.

This clone has only one observation. The chain uses TRBV10-3 and TRBJ2-1, with 10 positions matching TRBD2. Looked up from germline, CDR1 is ENHRY and CDR2 is SYGVKD. CDR3 length equals 15 residues. The trim removed 5 bases at V and 3 bases at J, leaving 4 bases unmatched. Here the CDR3 reads CAISRGLANYNEQFF. The DNA of the CDR3 is TGTGCCATCAGTAGGGGACTAGCGAACTACAATGAGCAGTTCTTC.

This clone was seen a few times. The genes are TRBV2 and TRBJ1-3, with 7 bases that match TRBD1. This CDR3 has 14 residues. The germline V gene has CDR1 SNHLY and CDR2 FYNNEI. Trimming cost V 6 bases and J 2 bases; bases outside gene matches: 4. The CDR3 loop is CASRDRSTGNTIYF. CDR3 nucleotides: TGTGCCAGCAGGGACAGGTCTACTGGAAACACCATATATTTT.

This chain connects TRBV2 to TRBJ2-1, with 11 bases aligning to TRBD2. CDR3 length: 15 residues. The trim removed 3 bases at V and 8 bases at J, leaving 6 bases unmatched. CDR1 is SNHLY, CDR2 FYNNEI, per germline. The CDR3 reads CASSDKLAGVDEQFF. The CDR3 DNA follows: TGTGCCAGCAGTGATAAACTAGCGGGAGTCGATGAGCAGTTCTTC.

This chain uses TRBV4-3 with TRBJ1-6, with TRBD1 matching 7 bases. CDR1 is LGHNA and CDR2 is YSLEER in the germline V gene. The CDR3 totals 15 residues. Trimming at V came to 1 base and at J to 8 bases, leaving 5 bases not matched to a gene. The CDR3, as DNA: TGCGCCAGCAGCCAAGGAGGACAGGTCCATTCACCCCTCCACTTT. It translates to CASSQGGQVHSPLHF.

This clone was observed once. The rearrangement joins TRBV6-5 to TRBJ2-1, with 11 positions matching TRBD2. With V trimmed by 6 bases and J by 6 bases, 7 bases remained unmatched. Germline loops: CDR1 MNHEY, CDR2 SVGAGI. The CDR3 loop spans 15 amino acids. The CDR3 loop reads CASSPLAGGLNEQFF. In DNA, the CDR3 is TGTGCCAGCAGCCCCCTAGCGGGGGGACTCAATGAGCAGTTCTTC.

The V call is TRBV6-5, the J call TRBJ1-1; the D is unclear. The V end lost 4 bases, the J end lost 3 bases, and 18 bases lay between the germline ends. The CDR3 runs 16 residues. CDR1 is MNHEY and CDR2 is SVGAGI in the germline V gene. CDR3 loop: CASSSTDSLGDTEAFF. In DNA form, the CDR3 reads TGTGCCAGCAGTTCCACTGATTCGTTAGGAGACACTGAAGCTTTCTTT.